This record looks at one T cell receptor (beta chain) sequence and its context. This CDR3 comprises 12 residues. Germline V gene sequence: CDR1 SGHAT, CDR2 FQNNGV. The ends were cut back, 8 bases at V and 4 bases at J, with 11 bases in the middle. The data derive from a study of blood T cell repertoires in COVID-19. Study-level background: The analysed material was cDNA or gDNA that came from T cells, B-cell-depleted T cells, or PBMCs.

In the original processing: Amplification of reference gene primers was used by the study to estimate nucleated cell counts. Assay: immunoSEQ multiplex PCR; the TCRdb copy retains only in-frame clones and omits some. That table furnishes V, J and clone size, whereas the DNA furnished D and trimming. The table lists about 150,000 clones, approximately 90% of them singletons, with roughly 3.9% in the top ten. V is TRBV11-2 and J is TRBJ2-5; D is uncertain. The source material was PBMCs or T cells enriched from blood (not recorded which). This receptor was obtained from a woman in her forties who had been exposed to COVID-19. The CDR3 bases are TGTGCCAGCGGCGAGGCCAGAGAGACCCAGTACTTC. Residues: CASGEARETQYF. Combining the CDR3 with reference TRBV11-2 and TRBJ2-5 gives the whole variable domain EAGVAQSPRYKIIEKRQSVAFWCNPISGHATLYWYQQILGQGPKLLIQFQNNGVVDDSQLPKDRFSAERLKGVDSTLKIQPAKLEDSAVYLCASGEARETQYFGPGTRLLVL.